This T cell receptor (beta chain) was captured in a study of T cell repertoires in cytomegalovirus infection. Overall study: A matching HLA type, together with CMV infection, was signaled by public TCR beta signatures.

Study-wide findings and caveats: Dominating the ex vivo response were HLA-C-restricted CMV-specific TCR beta clonotypes.

Via MiXCR, TCRdb re-called the reads, giving one row per CDR3 protein. The table has some 920,000 distinct CDR3 sequences, roughly 30% seen once; the top ten hold under 15%. Germline V lookup: CDR1 SEHNR, CDR2 FQNEAQ (reference sequence). Trimming stripped 5 bases from V and 4 bases from J, with 20 bases between. This CDR3 spans 16 amino acids. A note on this clonotype: What it recognizes is unknown.

The sample consisted of cultured CD8+ T cells from PBMCs, taken from culture after CMV antigen stimulation. The J gene is TRBJ1-2, the V gene TRBV7-9; D remains ambiguous. This clonotype originated in a human donor in good health (CMV status not recorded). Some clones in this sample may be carry-over from other donors' samples. The CDR3 bases are TGTGCCAGCAGCACGCCAGCAACCAAGGTCATCTATGGCTACACCTTC. This encodes CASSTPATKVIYGYTF.